Reported below is one TCR beta chain. There are 15 residues in the CDR3. The V gene end was trimmed by 3 bases and the J gene end by 3 bases; junction bases not matched to a gene: 7. Germline values: CDR1 SGDLS, CDR2 YYNGEE. As handled by the study authors: Cell counts per sample came from amplifying reference gene primers. Measured with immunoSEQ multiplex PCR; TCRdb has only the in-frame clones, and not every one. D and trimming come from the DNA, and the V and J calls and clone size come from that table. The sample gives roughly 140,000 clones, about four fifths of which show up once; roughly 0.6% is in the top ten. This sample is part of a study of blood T cell repertoires in COVID-19.

The receptor was derived from a man aged 60-69 years with acute or convalescent COVID-19. The rearrangement links TRBV9 to TRBJ2-3; 7 bases fit TRBD2. Material: peripheral blood. CDR3 region: CASSAQGRGTDTQYF. In nucleotides, the CDR3 is TGTGCCAGCAGCGCCCAAGGGCGGGGGACAGATACGCAGTATTTT.